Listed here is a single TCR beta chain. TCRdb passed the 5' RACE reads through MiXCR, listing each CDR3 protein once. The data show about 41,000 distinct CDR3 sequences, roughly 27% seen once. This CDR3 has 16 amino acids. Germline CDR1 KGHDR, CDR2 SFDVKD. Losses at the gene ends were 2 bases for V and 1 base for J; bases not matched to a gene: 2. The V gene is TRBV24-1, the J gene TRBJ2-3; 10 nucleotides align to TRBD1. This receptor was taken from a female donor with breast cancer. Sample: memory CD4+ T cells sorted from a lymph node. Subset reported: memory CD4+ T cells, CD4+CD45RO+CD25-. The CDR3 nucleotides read TGTGCCACCAGTGATTGGGGGACAGGGGGCACAGATACGCAGTATTTT. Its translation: CATSDWGTGGTDTQYF.